This T cell receptor (beta chain) was observed in a study of technical replicates of blood from a handful of donors. From germline, CDR1 is LGHNA and CDR2 YSLEER. Between the trimmed V and J ends, which lost 6 bases and 5 bases, there was a span of 14 bases. This CDR3 region has 14 residues. Profiling relied on immunoSEQ multiplex PCR, and the TCRdb table lists in-frame clones only, not all of them. The sample comprises approximately 74,000 clones, 88% of which are singletons, and approximately 5% rests with the top ten. The rearrangement joins TRBV4-3 to TRBJ2-1; a possible D gene is TRBD2 (5 bases). Sequencing was performed on PBMCs. The origin of this receptor is a human donor in good health. Some clones in this sample may be carry-over from other donors' samples. The CDR3 DNA is TGCGCCAGCAGACCGGGATCACTAGACAATGAGCAGTTCTTC. This codes for CASRPGSLDNEQFF.